This TCR beta chain was profiled in a study of T cell repertoires in cytomegalovirus infection. This clonotype was counted many times. TCRdb fed the reads into MiXCR, producing one record per CDR3 protein. Of around 350,000 distinct CDR3 sequences in the sample, 18% are singletons; the top ten hold roughly 9%. Trimming took 0 bases from V and 7 from J, leaving 16 bases between them. This CDR3 comprises 16 residues. Germline CDR1 and CDR2: LGHNA and YSLEER. Material: PBMCs. The chain combines TRBV4-3 with TRBJ2-1; D gene uncertain. The TCR sequence derives from a human donor in good health (CMV status not recorded). Some clones in this sample may be carry-over from other donors' samples. The CDR3 DNA reads as TGCGCCAGCAGCCAAGATGCGCACGCTCATAGAAATGAGCAGTTCTTC. Protein product: CASSQDAHAHRNEQFF.